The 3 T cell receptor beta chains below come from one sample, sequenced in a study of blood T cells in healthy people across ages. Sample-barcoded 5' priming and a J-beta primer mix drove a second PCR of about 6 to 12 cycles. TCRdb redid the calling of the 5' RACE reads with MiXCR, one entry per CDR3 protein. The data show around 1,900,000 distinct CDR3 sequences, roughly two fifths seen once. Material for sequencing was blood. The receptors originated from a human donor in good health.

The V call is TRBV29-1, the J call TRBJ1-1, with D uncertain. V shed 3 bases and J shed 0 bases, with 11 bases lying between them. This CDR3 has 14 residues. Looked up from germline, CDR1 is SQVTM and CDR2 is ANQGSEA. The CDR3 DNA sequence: TGCAGCGTTGAGAGTACAGCACTGAACACTGAAGCTTTCTTT. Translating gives CSVESTALNTEAFF.

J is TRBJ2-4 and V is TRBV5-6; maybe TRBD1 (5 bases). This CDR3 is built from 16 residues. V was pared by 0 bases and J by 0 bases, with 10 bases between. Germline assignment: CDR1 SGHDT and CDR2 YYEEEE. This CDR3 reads CASSLVAGSAKNIQYF. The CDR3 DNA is TGTGCCAGCAGCTTGGTTGCAGGGTCAGCCAAAAACATTCAGTACTTC.

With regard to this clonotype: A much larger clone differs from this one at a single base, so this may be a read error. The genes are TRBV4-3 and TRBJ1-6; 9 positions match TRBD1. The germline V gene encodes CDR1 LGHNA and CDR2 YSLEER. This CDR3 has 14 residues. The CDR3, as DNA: TGCGCCGGCAGCCAGGGACAGGGAAATTCACCCCTCCACTTT. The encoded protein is CAGSQGQGNSPLHF.